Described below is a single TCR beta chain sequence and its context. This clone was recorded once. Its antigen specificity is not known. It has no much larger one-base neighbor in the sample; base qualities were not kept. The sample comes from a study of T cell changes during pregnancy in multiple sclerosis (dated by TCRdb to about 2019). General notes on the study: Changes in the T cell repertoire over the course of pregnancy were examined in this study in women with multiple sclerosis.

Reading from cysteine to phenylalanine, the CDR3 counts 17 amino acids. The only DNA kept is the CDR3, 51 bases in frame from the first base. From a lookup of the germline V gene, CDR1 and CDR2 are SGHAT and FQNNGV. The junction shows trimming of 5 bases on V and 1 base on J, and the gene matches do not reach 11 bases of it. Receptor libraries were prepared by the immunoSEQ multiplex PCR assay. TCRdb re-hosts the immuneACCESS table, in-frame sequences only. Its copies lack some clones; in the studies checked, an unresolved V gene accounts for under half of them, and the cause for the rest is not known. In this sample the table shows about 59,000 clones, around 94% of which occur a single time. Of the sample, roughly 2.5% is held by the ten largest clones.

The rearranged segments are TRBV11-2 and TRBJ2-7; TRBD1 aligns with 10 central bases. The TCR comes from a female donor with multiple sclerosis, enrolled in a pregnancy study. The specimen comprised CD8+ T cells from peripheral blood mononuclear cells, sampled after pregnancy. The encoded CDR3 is CASSPLTRDRGSYEQYF. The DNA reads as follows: TGTGCCAGCAGCCCGCTGACCCGGGACAGGGGTTCCTACGAGCAGTACTTC. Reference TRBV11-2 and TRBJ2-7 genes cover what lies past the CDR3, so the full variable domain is EAGVAQSPRYKIIEKRQSVAFWCNPISGHATLYWYQQILGQGPKLLIQFQNNGVVDDSQLPKDRFSAERLKGVDSTLKIQPAKLEDSAVYLCASSPLTRDRGSYEQYFGPGTRLTVT.